This T cell receptor beta chain was observed in a study of blood T cell repertoires in COVID-19. At the level of the study: Samples representing acute and convalescent COVID-19 were sourced from the United States, Italy and Spain.

Symptom resolution, clearance, or two negative PCRs marked the recovered donors of Cohort 3. The data were produced by immunoSEQ multiplex PCR, yet TCRdb's version contains in-frame clones alone and is incomplete. Of around 330,000 clones listed, roughly 90% are singletons. This clone was found once. This sequence originates from a woman between 18 and 29 years old who had recovered from COVID-19. The specimen sequenced was PBMCs or T cells enriched from blood (not recorded which).

The CDR3 here is CASSYAGIEQYF. CDR3 bases: TGTGCCAGCAGTTACGCAGGGATCGAGCAGTACTTC. This sequence joins TRBV6-6 and TRBJ2-7, with D perhaps matching TRBD1 (5 bases). V was cut by 2 bases and J by 6 bases, with 8 bases left in between. This CDR3 spans 12 amino acids. The germline V gene has CDR1 MNHNY and CDR2 SVGAGI (reference sequence).